The 13 T cell receptor beta chains listed next were all sequenced from one sample in a study of breast tumors, draining lymph nodes, adjacent tissues. Breast cancer patients provided tissue from their axillary draining lymph nodes. TCRdb reprocessed the multiplex PCR reads via MiXCR and lists one record per CDR3 protein. The table includes over 130,000 distinct CDR3 sequences, 32% detected once. Sequenced sample: axillary lymph node tissue. The receptor source for this set is a female donor with breast cancer. Some clones in this sample may be carry-over from other donors' samples.

V gene TRBV6-2 or TRBV6-3 combines with J gene TRBJ1-6, with TRBD1 matching over 10 bases. Germline V lookup: CDR1 MNHEY, CDR2 SVGEGT. V shed 4 bases and J 9 bases; nucleotides not matched to a gene: 6. There are 15 residues in the CDR3. The CDR3 spells CASSSGTGEASPLHF. The CDR3, as DNA: TGTGCCAGCAGTTCCGGGACAGGGGAGGCTTCACCCCTCCACTTT.

This clonotype was seen repeatedly, ten times or more. This chain uses TRBV29-1 with TRBJ1-5; 7 bases map to TRBD1. V shed 4 bases and J 5 bases; nucleotides not matched to a gene: 5. Germline CDR1 reads SQVTM; CDR2 reads ANQGSEA. CDR3 size: 13 residues. The CDR3, as DNA: TGCAGCGTTGTGGAGGGGGCTGATCAGCCCCAGCATTTT. As protein: CSVVEGADQPQHF.

This clonotype was observed many times. The rearrangement links TRBV18 to TRBJ2-2; D ambiguous. This CDR3 contains 16 residues. The ends were cut back, 3 bases at V and 0 bases at J, with 11 bases in the middle. Germline V gene lookup returns CDR1 KGHSH and CDR2 LQKENI. Here the CDR3 DNA reads TGTGCCAGCTCACCCTGGACGTCTACGAACACCGGGGAGCTGTTTTTT. Translating it yields CASSPWTSTNTGELFF.

The chain has TRBV2 and TRBJ2-5; tentative D call: TRBD2 (5 bases). V lost 5 bases and J lost 7, with 11 bases in between. In germline, CDR1 is SNHLY, CDR2 FYNNEI. The CDR3 has 12 amino acids. CDR3: CASSPRAGTQYF. DNA for the CDR3: TGTGCCAGCAGTCCACGTGCGGGGACCCAGTACTTC.

The chain recombines TRBV14 with TRBJ1-2, with D perhaps matching TRBD1 (5 bases). The CDR3 contains 18 residues. Trimming removed 0 bases at V and 0 bases at J, with 17 bases between. Germline CDR1 is SGHDN and CDR2 is FVKESK. The CDR3, as DNA: TGTGCCAGCAGCCAAGATAAGCCTTCAAGGGGAGCTAACTATGGCTACACCTTC. Translation gives CASSQDKPSRGANYGYTF.

V and J are TRBV12-3 or TRBV12-4 and TRBJ1-1; D is unresolved. CDR3 length: 12 residues. Trimming removed 2 bases from V and 6 bases from J, with 7 bases in between. The CDR3: CASSLMGSEAFF. In nucleotides, the CDR3 is TGTGCCAGCAGTTTAATGGGCTCTGAAGCTTTCTTT.

This clonotype has at least ten counts. The chain couples TRBV6-2 or TRBV6-3 to TRBJ1-3; D not resolved. The length of the CDR3 is 13 residues. Trimming cost V 2 bases and J 4 bases, with 6 bases left between them. The germline gives CDR1 MNHEY, CDR2 SVGEGT. CDR3 amino acids: CASSYDGGNTIYF. The CDR3 DNA is TGTGCCAGCAGTTACGACGGCGGAAACACCATATATTTT.

The V gene is TRBV20-1, the J gene TRBJ1-2; D is perhaps TRBD1 (5 bases). The CDR3 has 15 amino acids. Trimming left V 0 bases short and J 4 bases short, with 15 bases between. Germline V gene data show CDR1 as DFQATT and CDR2 as SNEGSKA (reference sequence). CDR3 nucleotides: TGCAGTGCTAGAGAAGACAGCTACAGCCTCTATGGCTACACCTTC. Protein: CSAREDSYSLYGYTF.

This clonotype was seen at least ten times. The CDR3, as DNA: TGTGCCAGCAGCCCCCCGACAGGCCTCTCTGGAAACACCATATATTTT. Protein product: CASSPPTGLSGNTIYF. The chain employs TRBV7-9 and TRBJ1-3, with D possibly being TRBD1 (6 bases). Deletions cut 5 bases from V and 0 bases from J, with 14 bases between. Germline CDR1 is SEHNR and CDR2 is FQNEAQ (reference sequence). CDR3 length: 16 amino acids.

V and J are TRBV20-1 and TRBJ1-6; tentatively, D is TRBD1 (5 bases). Trimming pared 6 bases from V and 7 bases from J, leaving 19 bases between. CDR3 size: 15 residues. In germline, CDR1 is DFQATT, CDR2 SNEGSKA (reference sequence). The CDR3 coding sequence is TGCAGTGCCCGGGCCGTCGGGGGAGGCAATTCACCCCTCCACTTT. This sequence encodes CSARAVGGGNSPLHF.

The sample holds many counts of this clonotype. The DNA of the CDR3 is TGTGCCAGCAGTCCTGGCGGGGGTGCCTATGGCTACACCTTC. Protein sequence: CASSPGGGAYGYTF. This chain joins TRBV6-6 and TRBJ1-2; the D gene is possibly TRBD1 (5 bases). V lost 5 bases and J lost 4, with 14 bases in between. This CDR3 comprises 14 residues. Germline CDR1 is MNHNY and CDR2 is SVGAGI (reference sequence).

The V gene is TRBV20-1, the J gene TRBJ2-6, with 10 bases aligning to TRBD1. The CDR3 is 16 residues long. V gave up 3 bases and J gave up 4 bases; unmatched junction bases: 6. The V gene's germline CDR1 is DFQATT and CDR2 SNEGSKA (reference sequence). The CDR3 DNA follows: TGCAGTGCTAGCGGGGGACAGGGGACCGGGGCCAACGTCCTGACTTTC. This translates into CSASGGQGTGANVLTF.

Details on this clonotype: A clone one base away is much larger, so this may be a read error. Because it lacks the conserved phenylalanine or tryptophan at the end, this CDR3 is likely a read error. The rearrangement joins TRBV7-9 to TRBJ2-1; possible D gene TRBD2, 5 bases. The germline gives CDR1 SEHNR, CDR2 FQNEAQ (reference sequence). The V end was cut by 4 bases, the J end by 7 bases, with 14 bases between. The CDR3 runs to 14 residues. CDR3 sequence: CASSSSSQGNEQFL. CDR3 nucleotides: TGTGCCAGCAGCTCGTCTAGCCAAGGGAATGAGCAGTTCCTC.